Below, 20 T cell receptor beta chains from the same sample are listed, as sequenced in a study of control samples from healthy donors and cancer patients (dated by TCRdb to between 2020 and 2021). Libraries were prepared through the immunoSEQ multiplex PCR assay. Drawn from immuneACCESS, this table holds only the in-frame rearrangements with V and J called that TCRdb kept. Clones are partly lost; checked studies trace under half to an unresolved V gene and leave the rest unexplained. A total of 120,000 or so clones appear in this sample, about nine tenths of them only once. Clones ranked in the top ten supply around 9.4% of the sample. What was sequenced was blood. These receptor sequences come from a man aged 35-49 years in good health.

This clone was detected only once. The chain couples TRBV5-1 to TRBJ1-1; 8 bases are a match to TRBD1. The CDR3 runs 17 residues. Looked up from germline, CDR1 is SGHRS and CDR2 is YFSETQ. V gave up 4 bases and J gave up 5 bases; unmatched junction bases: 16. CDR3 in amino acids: CASSPWTGLPDRTEAFF. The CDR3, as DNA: TGCGCCAGCAGCCCCTGGACAGGGCTACCTGATAGAACTGAAGCTTTCTTT.

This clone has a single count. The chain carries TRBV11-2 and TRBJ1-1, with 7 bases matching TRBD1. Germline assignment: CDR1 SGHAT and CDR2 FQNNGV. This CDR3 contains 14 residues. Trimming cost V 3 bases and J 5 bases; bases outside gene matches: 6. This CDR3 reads CASSFEGGITEAFF. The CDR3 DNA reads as TGTGCCAGCAGCTTTGAAGGGGGCATTACTGAAGCTTTCTTT.

CDR3 DNA sequence: TGTGCCAGCAGCCTGGCAGGGGGCCGGTCCTACGAGCAGTACTTC. Amino acid sequence: CASSLAGGRSYEQYF. The chain links TRBV5-4 to TRBJ2-7, with 8 bases lining up with TRBD1. CDR1 and CDR2 from the germline V gene are SGHNT and YYREEE (reference sequence). Trimming removed 4 bases from V and 1 base from J; junction bases left unmatched: 7. The length of the CDR3 is 15 residues.

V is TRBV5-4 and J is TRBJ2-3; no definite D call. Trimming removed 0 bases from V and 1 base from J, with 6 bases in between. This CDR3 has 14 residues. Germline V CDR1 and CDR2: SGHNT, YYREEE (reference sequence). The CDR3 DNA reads TGTGCCAGCAGCTTGGAGTGGGGCACAGATACGCAGTATTTT. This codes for CASSLEWGTDTQYF.

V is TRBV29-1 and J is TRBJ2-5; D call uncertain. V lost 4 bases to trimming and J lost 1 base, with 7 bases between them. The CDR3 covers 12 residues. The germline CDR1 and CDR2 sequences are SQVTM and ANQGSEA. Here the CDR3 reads CSVVPRQETQYF. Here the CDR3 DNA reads TGCAGCGTTGTCCCGCGCCAAGAGACCCAGTACTTC.

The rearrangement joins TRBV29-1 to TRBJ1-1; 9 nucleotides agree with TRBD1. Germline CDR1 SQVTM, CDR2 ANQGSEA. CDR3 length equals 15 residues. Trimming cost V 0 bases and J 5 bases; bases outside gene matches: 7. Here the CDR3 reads CSVEDWGQGWTEAFF. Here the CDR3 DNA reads TGCAGCGTTGAAGATTGGGGACAGGGTTGGACTGAAGCTTTCTTT.

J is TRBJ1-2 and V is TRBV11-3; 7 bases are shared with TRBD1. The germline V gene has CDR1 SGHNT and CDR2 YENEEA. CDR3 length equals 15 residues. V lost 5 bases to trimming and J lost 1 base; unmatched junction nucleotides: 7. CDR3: CASSAHRDSNYGYTF. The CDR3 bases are TGTGCCAGCAGCGCACACCGGGACAGTAACTATGGCTACACCTTC.

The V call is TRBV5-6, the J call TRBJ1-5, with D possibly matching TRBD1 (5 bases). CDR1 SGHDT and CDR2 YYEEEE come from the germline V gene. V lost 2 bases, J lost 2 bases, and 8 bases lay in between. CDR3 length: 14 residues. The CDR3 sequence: CASSLSGRNQPQHF. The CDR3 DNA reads TGTGCCAGCAGCTTATCGGGGCGCAATCAGCCCCAGCATTTT.

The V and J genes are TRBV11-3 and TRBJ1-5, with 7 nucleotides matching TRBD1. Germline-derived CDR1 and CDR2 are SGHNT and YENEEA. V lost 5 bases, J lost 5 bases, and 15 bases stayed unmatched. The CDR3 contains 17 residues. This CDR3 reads CASSHHTEPDRYQPQHF. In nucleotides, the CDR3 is TGTGCCAGCAGCCATCACACTGAGCCGGACAGGTATCAGCCCCAGCATTTT. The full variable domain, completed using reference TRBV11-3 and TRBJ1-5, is EAGVVQSPRYKIIEKKQPVAFWCNPISGHNTLYWYLQNLGQGPELLIRYENEEAVDDSQLPKDRFSAERLKGVDSTLKIQPAELGDSAVYLCASSHHTEPDRYQPQHFGDGTRLSIL.

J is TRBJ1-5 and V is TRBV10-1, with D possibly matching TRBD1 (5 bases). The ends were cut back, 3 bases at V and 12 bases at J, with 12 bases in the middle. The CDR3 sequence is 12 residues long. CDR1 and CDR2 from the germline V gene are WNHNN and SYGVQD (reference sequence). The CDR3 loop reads CASSDPGGVQHF. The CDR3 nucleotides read TGCGCCAGCAGTGACCCGGGAGGGGTCCAGCATTTT.

CDR3 bases: TGTGCCAGCAGCACATCCGGGGCCCAAGAGACCCAGTACTTC. Translated, it gives CASSTSGAQETQYF. The chain joins TRBV7-9 to TRBJ2-5; D may correspond to TRBD1 or TRBD2 (5 bases each). Germline loops: CDR1 SEHNR, CDR2 FQNEAQ (reference sequence). The CDR3 extends over 14 amino acids. V lost 5 bases and J lost 1, with 11 bases in between.

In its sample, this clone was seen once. The CDR3 DNA sequence: TGTGCCAGCAGTAAGAGTGGGGGTAGAACAGTGTACTCCTACGAGCAGTACTTC. It translates to CASSKSGGRTVYSYEQYF. V usage is TRBV25-1 and J usage is TRBJ2-7; D is perhaps TRBD1 or TRBD2 (5 bases each). Trimming shortened V by 5 bases and J by 0 bases, and 23 bases separated the two germline ends. This CDR3 has 18 residues. CDR1 is MGHDK and CDR2 is SYGVNS in the germline V gene.

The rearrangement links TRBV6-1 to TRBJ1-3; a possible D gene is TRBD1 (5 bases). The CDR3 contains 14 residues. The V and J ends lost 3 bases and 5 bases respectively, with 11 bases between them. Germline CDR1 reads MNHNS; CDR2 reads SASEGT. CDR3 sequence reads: CASSEGDNRNTIYF. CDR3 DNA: TGTGCCAGCAGTGAGGGGGATAACCGAAACACCATATATTTT.

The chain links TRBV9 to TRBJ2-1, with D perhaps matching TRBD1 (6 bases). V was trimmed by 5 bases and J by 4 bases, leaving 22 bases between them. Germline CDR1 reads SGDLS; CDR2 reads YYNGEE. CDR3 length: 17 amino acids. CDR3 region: CASSDLTQGALYNEQFF. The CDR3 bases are TGTGCCAGCAGTGACCTCACACAGGGAGCTCTGTACAATGAGCAGTTCTTC.

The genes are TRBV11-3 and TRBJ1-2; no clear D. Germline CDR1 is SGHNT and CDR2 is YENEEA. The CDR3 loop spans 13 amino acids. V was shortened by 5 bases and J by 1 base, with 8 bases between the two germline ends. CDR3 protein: CASSPVLNYGYTF. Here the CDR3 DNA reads TGTGCCAGCAGCCCAGTTCTTAACTATGGCTACACCTTC.

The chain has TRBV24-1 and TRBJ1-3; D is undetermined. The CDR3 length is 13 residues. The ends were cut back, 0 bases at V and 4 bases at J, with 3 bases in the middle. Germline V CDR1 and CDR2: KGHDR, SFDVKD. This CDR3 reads CATSDLEGNTIYF. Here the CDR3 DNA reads TGTGCCACCAGTGATTTGGAGGGAAACACCATATATTTT.

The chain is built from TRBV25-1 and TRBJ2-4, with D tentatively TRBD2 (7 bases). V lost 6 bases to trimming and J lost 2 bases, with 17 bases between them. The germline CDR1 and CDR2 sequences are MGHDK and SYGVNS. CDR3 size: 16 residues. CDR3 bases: TGTGCCAGCAGCTCACGGGGGGCCGCGACCAAAAACATTCAGTACTTC. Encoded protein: CASSSRGAATKNIQYF.

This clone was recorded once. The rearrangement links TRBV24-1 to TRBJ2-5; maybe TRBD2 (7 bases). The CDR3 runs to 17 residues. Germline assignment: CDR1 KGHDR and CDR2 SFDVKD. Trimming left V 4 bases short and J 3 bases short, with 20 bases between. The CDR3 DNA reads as TGTGCCACCAGTGACTTAAGGGGGGGGGCAGCAAAAGAGACCCAGTACTTC. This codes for CATSDLRGGAAKETQYF.

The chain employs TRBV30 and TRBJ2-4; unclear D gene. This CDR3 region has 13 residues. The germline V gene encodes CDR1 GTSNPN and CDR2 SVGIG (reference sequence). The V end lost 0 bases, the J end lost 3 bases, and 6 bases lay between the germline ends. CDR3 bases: TGTGCCTGGAGTGTCGTGGGCAAAAACATTCAGTACTTC. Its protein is CAWSVVGKNIQYF.

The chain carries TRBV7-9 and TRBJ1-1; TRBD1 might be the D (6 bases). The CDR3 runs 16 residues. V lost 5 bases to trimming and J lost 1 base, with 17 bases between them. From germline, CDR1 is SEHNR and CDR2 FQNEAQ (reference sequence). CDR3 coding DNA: TGTGCCAGCAGCCCAACCCGACAGGTTAAGAACACTGAAGCTTTCTTT. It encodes CASSPTRQVKNTEAFF. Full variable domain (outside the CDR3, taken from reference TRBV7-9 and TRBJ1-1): DTGVSQNPRHKITKRGQNVTFRCDPISEHNRLYWYRQTLGQGPEFLTYFQNEAQLEKSRLLSDRFSAERPKGSFSTLEIQRTEQGDSAMYLCASSPTRQVKNTEAFFGQGTRLTVV.